This TCR beta chain was sequenced during a study of cytomegalovirus exposure and HLA in healthy donors. Vbeta (60) and Jbeta (13) primers were used in the PCR. Clones were read by immunoSEQ multiplex PCR, and TCRdb kept only the in-frame ones, dropping some. Of approximately 140,000 clones listed, about two thirds are singletons. CDR1 and CDR2 from the germline V gene are ENHRY and SYGVKD. J gave up 0 bases and V 10 bases, and 4 bases lay outside the gene matches. This CDR3 comprises 13 residues. The chain recombines TRBV10-3 with TRBJ2-3, with TRBD1 identical over 7 bases. The sequence was obtained from an older woman in good health and CMV-seropositive. Specimen: PBMCs. Here the CDR3 DNA reads TGTGCCAACCAGGACAGGAGCACAGATACGCAGTATTTT. This sequence encodes CANQDRSTDTQYF.